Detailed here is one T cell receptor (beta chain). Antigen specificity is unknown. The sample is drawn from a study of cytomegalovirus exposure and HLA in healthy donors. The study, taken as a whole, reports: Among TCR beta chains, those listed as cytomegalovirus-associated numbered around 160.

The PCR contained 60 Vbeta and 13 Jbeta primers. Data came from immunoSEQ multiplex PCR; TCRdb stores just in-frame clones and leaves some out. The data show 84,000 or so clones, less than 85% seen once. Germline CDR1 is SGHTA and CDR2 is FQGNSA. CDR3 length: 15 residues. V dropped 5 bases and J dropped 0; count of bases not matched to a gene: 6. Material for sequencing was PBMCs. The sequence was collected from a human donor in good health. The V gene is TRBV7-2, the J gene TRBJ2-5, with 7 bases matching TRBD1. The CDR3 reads CASSLRGRYQETQYF. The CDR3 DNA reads TGTGCCAGCAGCCTAAGGGGGCGCTACCAAGAGACCCAGTACTTC.